This T cell receptor beta chain was captured in a study of blood T cell repertoires in COVID-19. Study-wide context: The United States, Italy and Spain supplied acute and convalescent COVID-19 samples. From T cells, B-cell-depleted T cells, or PBMCs came the material, which was cDNA or gDNA.

This clone turned up a few times. As originally analysed: For nucleated cells, counts were estimated from reference gene primer amplification. Generated by immunoSEQ multiplex PCR, the TCRdb table keeps only in-frame clones and is missing some. That table is the source of V, J and clone size, and D and trimming were worked out from the DNA. Here the sample spans around 80,000 clones, over 65% being singletons. The CDR3 is 15 amino acids. Germline CDR1 SGHDT, CDR2 YYEEEE. V dropped 4 bases and J dropped 5; count of bases not matched to a gene: 8. V usage is TRBV5-6 and J usage is TRBJ1-1; 10 bases match TRBD1. Input material: peripheral blood. This TCR was recovered from a man between 50 and 59 years old with active or convalescent COVID-19. The CDR3 protein is CASSTRTGGGTEAFF. As DNA, the CDR3 is TGTGCCAGCAGCACACGGACAGGGGGAGGAACTGAAGCTTTCTTT.